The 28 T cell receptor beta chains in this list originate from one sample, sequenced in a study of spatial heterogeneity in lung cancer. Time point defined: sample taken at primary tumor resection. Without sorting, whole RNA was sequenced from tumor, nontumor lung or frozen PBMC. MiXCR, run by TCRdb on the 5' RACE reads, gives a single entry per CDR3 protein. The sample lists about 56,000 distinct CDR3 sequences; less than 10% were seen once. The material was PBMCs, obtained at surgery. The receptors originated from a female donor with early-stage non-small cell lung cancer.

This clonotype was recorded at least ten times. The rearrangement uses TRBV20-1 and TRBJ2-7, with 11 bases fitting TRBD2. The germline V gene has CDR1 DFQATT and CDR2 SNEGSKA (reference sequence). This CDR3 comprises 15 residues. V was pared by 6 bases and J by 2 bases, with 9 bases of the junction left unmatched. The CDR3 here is CSAPPLAGGAYEQYF. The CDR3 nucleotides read TGCAGTGCCCCCCCCCTAGCGGGAGGCGCCTACGAGCAGTACTTC.

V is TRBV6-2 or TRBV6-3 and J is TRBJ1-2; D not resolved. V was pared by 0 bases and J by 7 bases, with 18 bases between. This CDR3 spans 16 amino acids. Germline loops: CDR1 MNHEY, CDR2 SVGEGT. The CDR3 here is CASSYSITAADGGYTF. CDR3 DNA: TGTGCCAGCAGTTACTCGATCACGGCAGCCGATGGTGGCTACACCTTC.

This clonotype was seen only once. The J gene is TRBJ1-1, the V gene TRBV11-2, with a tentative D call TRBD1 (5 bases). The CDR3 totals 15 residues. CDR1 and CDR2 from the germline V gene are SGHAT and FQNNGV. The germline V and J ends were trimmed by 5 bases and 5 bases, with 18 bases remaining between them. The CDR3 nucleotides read TGTGCCAGCAGCCTAGGGGTAGGGGTGGGTACTGAAGCTTTCTTT. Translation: CASSLGVGVGTEAFF.

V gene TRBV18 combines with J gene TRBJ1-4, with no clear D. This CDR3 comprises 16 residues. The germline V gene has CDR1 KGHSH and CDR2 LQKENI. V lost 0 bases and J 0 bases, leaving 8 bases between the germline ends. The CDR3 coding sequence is TGTGCCAGCTCACCACCGGCGTTAGCAACTAATGAAAAACTGTTTTTT. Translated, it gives CASSPPALATNEKLFF.

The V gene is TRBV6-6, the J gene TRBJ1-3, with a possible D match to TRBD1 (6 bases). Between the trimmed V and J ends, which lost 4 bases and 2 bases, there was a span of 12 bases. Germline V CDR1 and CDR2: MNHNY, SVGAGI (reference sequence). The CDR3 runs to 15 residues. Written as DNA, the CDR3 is TGTGCCAGCAGTTCCACAAACAGGGCTGGAAACACCATATATTTT. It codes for CASSSTNRAGNTIYF.

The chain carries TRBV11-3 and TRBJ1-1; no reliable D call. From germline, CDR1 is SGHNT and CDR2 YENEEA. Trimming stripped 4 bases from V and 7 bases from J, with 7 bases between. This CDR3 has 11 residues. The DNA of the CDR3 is TGTGCCAGCAGCTCGAAACATGAAGCTTTCTTT. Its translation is CASSSKHEAFF.

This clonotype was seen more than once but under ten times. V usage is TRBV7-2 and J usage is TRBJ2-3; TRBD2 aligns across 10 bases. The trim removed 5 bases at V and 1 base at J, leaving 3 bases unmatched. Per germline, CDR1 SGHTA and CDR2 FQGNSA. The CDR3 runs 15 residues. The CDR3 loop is CASSMLAGGTDTQYF. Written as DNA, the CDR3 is TGTGCCAGCAGCATGCTAGCGGGGGGCACAGATACGCAGTATTTT.

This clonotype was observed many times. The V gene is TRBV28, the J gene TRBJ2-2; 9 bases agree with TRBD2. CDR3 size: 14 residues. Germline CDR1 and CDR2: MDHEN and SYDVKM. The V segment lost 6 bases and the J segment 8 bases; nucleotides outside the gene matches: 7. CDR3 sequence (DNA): TGTGCCAGCAGCCCATTCCTAGCGGGGGGGGAGCTGTTTTTT. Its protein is CASSPFLAGGELFF.

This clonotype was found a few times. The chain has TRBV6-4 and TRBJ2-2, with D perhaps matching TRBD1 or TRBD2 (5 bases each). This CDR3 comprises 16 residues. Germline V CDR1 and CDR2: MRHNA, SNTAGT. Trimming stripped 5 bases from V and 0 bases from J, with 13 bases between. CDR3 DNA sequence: TGTGCCAGCAGTCGGGACGGACCCGCGAACACCGGGGAGCTGTTTTTT. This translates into CASSRDGPANTGELFF.

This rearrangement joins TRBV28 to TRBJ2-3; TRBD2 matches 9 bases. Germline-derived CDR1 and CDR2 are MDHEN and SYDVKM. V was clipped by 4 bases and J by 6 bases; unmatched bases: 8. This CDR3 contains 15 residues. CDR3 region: CASSSRLAGFDTQYF. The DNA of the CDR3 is TGTGCCAGCAGTTCAAGGCTAGCGGGATTTGATACGCAGTATTTT.

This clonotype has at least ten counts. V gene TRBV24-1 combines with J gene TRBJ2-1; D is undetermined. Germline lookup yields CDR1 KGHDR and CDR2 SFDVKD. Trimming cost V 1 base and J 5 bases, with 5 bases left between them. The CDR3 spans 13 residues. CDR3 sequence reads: CATSDFLDNEQFF. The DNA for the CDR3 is TGTGCCACCAGTGATTTTTTAGACAATGAGCAGTTCTTC.

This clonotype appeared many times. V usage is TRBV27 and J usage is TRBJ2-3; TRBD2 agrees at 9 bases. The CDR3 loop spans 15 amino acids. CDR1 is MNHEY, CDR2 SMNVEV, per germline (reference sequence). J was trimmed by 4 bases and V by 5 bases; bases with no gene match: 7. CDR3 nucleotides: TGTGCCAGCAGTCATCCGGGACTAGCATCAGATACGCAGTATTTT. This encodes CASSHPGLASDTQYF.

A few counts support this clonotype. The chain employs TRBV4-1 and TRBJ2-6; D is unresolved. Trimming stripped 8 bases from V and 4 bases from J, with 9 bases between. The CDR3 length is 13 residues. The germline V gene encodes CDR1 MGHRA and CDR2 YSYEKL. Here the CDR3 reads CASRRTGANVLTF. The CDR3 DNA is TGCGCCAGCCGTCGGACCGGGGCCAACGTCCTGACTTTC.

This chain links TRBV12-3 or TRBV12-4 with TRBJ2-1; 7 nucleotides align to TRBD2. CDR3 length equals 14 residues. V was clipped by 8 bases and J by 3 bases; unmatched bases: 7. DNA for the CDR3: TGTGCCAGCGGACGGGAGGTAAACTACAATGAGCAGTTCTTC. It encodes CASGREVNYNEQFF.

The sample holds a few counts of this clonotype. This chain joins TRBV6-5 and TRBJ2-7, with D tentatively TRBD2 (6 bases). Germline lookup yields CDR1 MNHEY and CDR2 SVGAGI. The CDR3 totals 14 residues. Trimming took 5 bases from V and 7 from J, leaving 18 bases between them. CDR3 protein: CASSPLGGAREQYF. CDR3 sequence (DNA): TGTGCCAGCAGTCCCCTCGGGGGAGCCAGGGAGCAGTACTTC.

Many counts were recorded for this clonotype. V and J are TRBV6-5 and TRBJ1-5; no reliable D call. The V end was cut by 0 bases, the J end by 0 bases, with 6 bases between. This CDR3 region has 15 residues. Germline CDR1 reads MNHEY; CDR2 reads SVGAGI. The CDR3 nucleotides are TGTGCCAGCAGTTACTCCTTACGTAGCAATCAGCCCCAGCATTTT. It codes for CASSYSLRSNQPQHF.

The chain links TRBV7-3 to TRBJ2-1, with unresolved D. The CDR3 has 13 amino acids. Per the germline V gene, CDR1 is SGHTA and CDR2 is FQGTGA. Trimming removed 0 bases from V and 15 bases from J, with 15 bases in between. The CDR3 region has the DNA TGTGCCAGCAGCTTAACGTCAAGTGGCTTTCCGTTCTTC. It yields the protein CASSLTSSGFPFF.

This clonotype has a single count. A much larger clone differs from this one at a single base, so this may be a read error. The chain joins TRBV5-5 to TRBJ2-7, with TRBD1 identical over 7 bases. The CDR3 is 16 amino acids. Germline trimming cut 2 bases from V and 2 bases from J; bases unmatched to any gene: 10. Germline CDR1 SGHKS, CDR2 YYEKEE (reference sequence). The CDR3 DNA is TGTGCCAGCAGCTTTGAGTCCGGGACAGCCACCTACGAGCAGTACTTC. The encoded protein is CASSFESGTATYEQYF.

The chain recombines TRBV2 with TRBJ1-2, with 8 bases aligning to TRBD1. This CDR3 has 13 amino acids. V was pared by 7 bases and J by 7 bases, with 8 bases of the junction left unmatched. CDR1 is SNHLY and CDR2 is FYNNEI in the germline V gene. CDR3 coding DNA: TGTGCCAGCAAGACAGGGGAAGGCTCTGGCTACACCTTC. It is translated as CASKTGEGSGYTF.

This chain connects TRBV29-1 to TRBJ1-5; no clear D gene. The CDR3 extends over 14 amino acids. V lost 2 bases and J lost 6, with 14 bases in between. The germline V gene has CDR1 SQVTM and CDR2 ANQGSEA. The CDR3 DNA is TGCAGCGTTGAAACCACAACCAGAAGTCAGCCCCAGCATTTT. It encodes CSVETTTRSQPQHF. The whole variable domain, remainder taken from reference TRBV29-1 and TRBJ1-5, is SAVISQKPSRDICQRGTSLTIQCQVDSQVTMMFWYRQQPGQSLTLIATANQGSEATYESGFVIDKFPISRPNLTFSTLTVSNMSPEDSSIYLCSVETTTRSQPQHFGDGTRLSIL.

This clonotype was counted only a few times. The chain's CDR3 is CASSLGQGARVWGYTF. The CDR3 DNA reads as TGTGCCAGCAGTCTCGGACAGGGGGCGCGAGTCTGGGGCTACACCTTC. The V call is TRBV3-1, the J call TRBJ1-2, with 11 bases fitting TRBD1. Losses at the gene ends were 6 bases for V and 8 bases for J; bases not matched to a gene: 14. The CDR3 is made up of 16 amino acids. Per germline, CDR1 LGHDT and CDR2 YNNKEL (reference sequence).

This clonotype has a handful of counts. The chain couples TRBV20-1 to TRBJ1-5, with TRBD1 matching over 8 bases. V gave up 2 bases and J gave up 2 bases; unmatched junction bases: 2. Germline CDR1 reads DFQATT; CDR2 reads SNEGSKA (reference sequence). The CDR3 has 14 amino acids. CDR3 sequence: CSARPGQGNQPQHF. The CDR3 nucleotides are TGCAGTGCTAGACCGGGACAGGGCAATCAGCCCCAGCATTTT.

CDR3 in amino acids: CSAQRGADNEQFF. The CDR3 nucleotides read TGCAGTGCCCAACGCGGGGCCGACAATGAGCAGTTCTTC. V and J are TRBV20-1 and TRBJ2-1; perhaps TRBD2 as D (6 bases). Germline lookup yields CDR1 DFQATT and CDR2 SNEGSKA (reference sequence). The ends were cut back, 6 bases at V and 5 bases at J, with 14 bases in the middle. The CDR3 runs 13 residues.

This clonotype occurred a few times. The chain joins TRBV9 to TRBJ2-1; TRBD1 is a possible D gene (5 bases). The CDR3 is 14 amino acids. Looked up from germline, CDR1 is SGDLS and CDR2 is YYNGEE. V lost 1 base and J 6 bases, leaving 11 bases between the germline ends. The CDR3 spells CASSVQGVGNEQFF. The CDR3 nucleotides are TGTGCCAGCAGCGTACAGGGTGTAGGCAATGAGCAGTTCTTC. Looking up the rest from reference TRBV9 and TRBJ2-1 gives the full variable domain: DSGVTQTPKHLITATGQRVTLRCSPRSGDLSVYWYQQSLDQGLQFLIQYYNGEERAKGNILERFSAQQFPDLHSELNLSSLELGDSALYFCASSVQGVGNEQFFGPGTRLTVL.

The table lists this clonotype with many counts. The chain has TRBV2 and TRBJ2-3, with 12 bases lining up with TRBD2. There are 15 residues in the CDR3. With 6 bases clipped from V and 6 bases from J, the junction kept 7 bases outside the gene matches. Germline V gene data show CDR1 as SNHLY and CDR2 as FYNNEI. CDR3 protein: CASSRLAGAADTQYF. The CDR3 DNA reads TGTGCCAGCAGCCGACTAGCGGGGGCGGCGGATACGCAGTATTTT.

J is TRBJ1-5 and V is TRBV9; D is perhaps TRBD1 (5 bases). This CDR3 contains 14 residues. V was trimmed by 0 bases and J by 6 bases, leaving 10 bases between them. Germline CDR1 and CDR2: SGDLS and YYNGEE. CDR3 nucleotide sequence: TGTGCCAGCAGCGTAGACGGGGCGAGTCAGCCCCAGCATTTT. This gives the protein CASSVDGASQPQHF.

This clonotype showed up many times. The CDR3 here is CASSLRDKDNSPLHF. CDR3 sequence (DNA): TGTGCCAGCAGCTTACGGGACAAGGATAATTCACCCCTCCACTTT. The chain carries TRBV5-5 and TRBJ1-6; tentatively, D is TRBD1 (6 bases). Germline V gives CDR1 SGHKS, CDR2 YYEKEE (reference sequence). Trimming left V 2 bases short and J 5 bases short, with 11 bases between. CDR3 length equals 15 residues.

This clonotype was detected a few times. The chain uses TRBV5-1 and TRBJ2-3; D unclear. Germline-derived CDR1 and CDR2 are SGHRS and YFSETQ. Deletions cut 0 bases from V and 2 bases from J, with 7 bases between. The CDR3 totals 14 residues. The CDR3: CASSLEVDTDTQYF. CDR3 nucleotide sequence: TGCGCCAGCAGCTTGGAAGTCGACACAGATACGCAGTATTTT.